The present entry profiles one T cell receptor (beta chain) with its context. These data are taken from a study of blood T cell repertoires in COVID-19. On the study more broadly: Nucleic acid was either cDNA or gDNA, and it came from T cells, B-cell-depleted T cells, or PBMCs.

From germline, CDR1 is LGHDT and CDR2 YNNKEL (reference sequence). The CDR3 totals 16 residues. J gave up 6 bases and V 1 base, and 8 bases lay outside the gene matches. As originally analysed: Reference gene primer amplification gave nucleated cell count estimates. TCRdb's table, derived via immunoSEQ multiplex PCR, lists solely in-frame clones and lacks some. V and J calls and clone size follow that table, whereas D and trimming were derived from the DNA. The sample lists around 150,000 clones, 75% to 90% occurring once. The receptor was derived from a man aged 65 to 85 with acute or convalescent COVID-19. The chain recombines TRBV3-1 (or the pseudogene TRBV3-2) with TRBJ2-4; 8 bases line up with TRBD1. The sequenced sample was peripheral blood. The CDR3 region has the DNA TGTGCCAGCAGCCAAGTCCGAGGACAGGGACCAAACATTCAGTACTTC. Translated, it gives CASSQVRGQGPNIQYF.